The present T cell receptor (beta chain) was sequenced within a study of OX40 agonist ivuxolimab in advanced cancers. This clone was detected only once. There are 14 residues in the CDR3. Between the trimmed V and J ends, which lost 8 bases and 5 bases, there was a span of 18 bases. The repertoire was sequenced with immunoSEQ multiplex PCR; TCRdb's copy has only in-frame clones and lacks some. This table has around 56,000 clones, 82% appearing once. This receptor was taken from an adult with an advanced solid tumor such as melanoma, head and neck, liver or kidney cancer. This specimen was CD4+ or CD8+ T cells sorted from blood, taken in a trial of the OX40 agonist ivuxolimab. The gene calls are TRBV23-1 and TRBJ1-2; perhaps TRBD1 as D (6 bases). TRBV23-1 is an ORF, with its function uncertain. Here the CDR3 reads CASGENRESYGYTF. CDR3 nucleotides: TGCGCCAGCGGCGAAAACAGGGAATCGTATGGCTACACCTTC.